Listed below are T cell receptor beta chains from one sample, sequenced in a study of control samples from healthy donors and cancer patients. Produced via immunoSEQ multiplex PCR; TCRdb's table is partial and in-frame only. The sample yields 120,000 or so clones, around 87% seen once. The specimen was blood. The receptors were sampled from a man aged 55 to 70 in good health. The CDR3 runs from the conserved cysteine through the conserved F or W. D genes are given only for firm matches. A clone size is listed for some rows: how often the clone was seen (once, few, many), or a class if it is expanded.

v_call d_call clone_size cdr3_aa
TRBV12-3/TRBV12-4 - few CASSLNFGYTF
TRBV7-2 - - CASSLGQSDTGELFF
TRBV27 - - CASSFEGRGSPLHF
TRBV30 - - CAWSAGEDQPQHF
TRBV6-4 - - CASSVNRENTEAFF
TRBV5-1 - - CASSFLAVGNNEQFF
TRBV5-1 - - CASSLDGPTDTQYF
TRBV7-2 - - CASSLDAGSTDTQYF
TRBV28 TRBD1 - CASSSPGQGIADTQYF
TRBV9 TRBD1 - CASSASDRENSPLHF
TRBV27 - - CASSLSLADSYEQYF
TRBV7-2 - - CASSLAYRYEQYF
TRBV7-9 - few CASSLPGVENEKLFF
TRBV5-1 - - CASSLVAGGPGELFF
TRBV19 TRBD2 - CASSDSGGSSYEQYF
TRBV4-3 TRBD1 - CASSQDLWGTGTFGYGYTF
TRBV7-9 - - CASSLAAGYQPQHF
TRBV9 TRBD1 - CASSTGQAVNQPQHF
TRBV19 - few CASSTDLNYGYTF
TRBV15 - once CATSRGGATNEKLFF
TRBV19 TRBD1 - CASSTQTGDGYEQYF
TRBV6-2/TRBV6-3 - - CASSDQGVGTEAFF